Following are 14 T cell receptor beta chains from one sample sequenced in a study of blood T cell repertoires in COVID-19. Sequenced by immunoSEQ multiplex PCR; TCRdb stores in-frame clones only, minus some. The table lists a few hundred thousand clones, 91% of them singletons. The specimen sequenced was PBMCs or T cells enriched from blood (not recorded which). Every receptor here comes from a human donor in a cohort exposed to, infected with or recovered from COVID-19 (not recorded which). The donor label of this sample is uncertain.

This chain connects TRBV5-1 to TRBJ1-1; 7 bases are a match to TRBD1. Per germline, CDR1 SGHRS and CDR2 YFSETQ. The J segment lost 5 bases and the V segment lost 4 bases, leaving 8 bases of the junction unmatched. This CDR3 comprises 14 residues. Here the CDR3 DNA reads TGCGCCAGCAGCGGGGCAGGGGGGAGGACTGAAGCTTTCTTT. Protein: CASSGAGGRTEAFF.

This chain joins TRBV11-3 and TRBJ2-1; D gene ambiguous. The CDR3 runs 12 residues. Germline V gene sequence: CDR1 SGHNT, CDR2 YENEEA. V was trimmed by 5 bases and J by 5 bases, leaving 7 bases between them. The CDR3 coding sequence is TGTGCCAGCAGCCCCCCTAACAATGAGCAGTTCTTC. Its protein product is CASSPPNNEQFF. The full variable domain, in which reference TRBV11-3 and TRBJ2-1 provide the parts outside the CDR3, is EAGVVQSPRYKIIEKKQPVAFWCNPISGHNTLYWYLQNLGQGPELLIRYENEEAVDDSQLPKDRFSAERLKGVDSTLKIQPAELGDSAVYLCASSPPNNEQFFGPGTRLTVL.

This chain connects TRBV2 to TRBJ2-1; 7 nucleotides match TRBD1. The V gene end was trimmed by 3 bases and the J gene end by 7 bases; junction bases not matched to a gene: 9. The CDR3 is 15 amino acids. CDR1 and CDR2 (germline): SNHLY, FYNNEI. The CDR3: CASSEGQFGSNEQFF. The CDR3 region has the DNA TGTGCCAGCAGTGAGGGACAGTTCGGTAGTAATGAGCAGTTCTTC.

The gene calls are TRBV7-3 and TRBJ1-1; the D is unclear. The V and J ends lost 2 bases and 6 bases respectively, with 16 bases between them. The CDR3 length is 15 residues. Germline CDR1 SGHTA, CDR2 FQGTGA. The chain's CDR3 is CASSLGPEHTPEAFF. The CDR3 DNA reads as TGTGCCAGCAGCTTAGGGCCAGAACACACCCCTGAAGCTTTCTTT.

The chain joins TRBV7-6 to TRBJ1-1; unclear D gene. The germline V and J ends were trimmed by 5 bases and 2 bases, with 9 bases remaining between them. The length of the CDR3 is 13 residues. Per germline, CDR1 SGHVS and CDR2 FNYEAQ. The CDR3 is CASSVRANTEAFF. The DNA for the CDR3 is TGTGCCAGCAGCGTACGCGCTAACACTGAAGCTTTCTTT.

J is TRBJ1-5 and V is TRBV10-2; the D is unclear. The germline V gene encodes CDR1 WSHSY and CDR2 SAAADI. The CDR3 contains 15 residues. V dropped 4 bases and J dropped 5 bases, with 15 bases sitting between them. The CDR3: CASSGETLSDQPQHF. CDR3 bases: TGCGCCAGCAGTGGGGAGACCTTATCGGATCAGCCCCAGCATTTT.

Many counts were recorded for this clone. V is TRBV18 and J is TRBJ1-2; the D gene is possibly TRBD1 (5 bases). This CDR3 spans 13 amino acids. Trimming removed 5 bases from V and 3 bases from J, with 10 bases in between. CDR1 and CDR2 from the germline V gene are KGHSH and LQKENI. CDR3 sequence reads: CASSAGIDYGYTF. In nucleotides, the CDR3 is TGTGCCAGCTCAGCAGGGATTGACTATGGCTACACCTTC.

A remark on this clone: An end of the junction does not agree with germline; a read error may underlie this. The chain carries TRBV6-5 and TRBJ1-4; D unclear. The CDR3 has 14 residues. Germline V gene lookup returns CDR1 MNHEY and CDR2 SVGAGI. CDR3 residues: CASSDSGGEEKLFF. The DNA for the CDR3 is TGTGCCAGCAGTGACTCCGGAGGAGAGGAAAAACTGTTTTTT.

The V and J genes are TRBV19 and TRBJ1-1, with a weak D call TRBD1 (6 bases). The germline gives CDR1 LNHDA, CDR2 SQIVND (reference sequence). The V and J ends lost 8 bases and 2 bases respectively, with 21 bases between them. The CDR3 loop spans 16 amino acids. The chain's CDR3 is CASGNSRGRGNTEAFF. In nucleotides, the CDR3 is TGTGCCAGTGGAAACTCCCGGGGCAGGGGTAACACTGAAGCTTTCTTT. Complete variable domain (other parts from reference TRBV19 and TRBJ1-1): DGGITQSPKYLFRKEGQNVTLSCEQNLNHDAMYWYRQDPGQGLRLIYYSQIVNDFQKGDIAEGYSVSREKKESFPLTVTSAQKNPTAFYLCASGNSRGRGNTEAFFGQGTRLTVV.

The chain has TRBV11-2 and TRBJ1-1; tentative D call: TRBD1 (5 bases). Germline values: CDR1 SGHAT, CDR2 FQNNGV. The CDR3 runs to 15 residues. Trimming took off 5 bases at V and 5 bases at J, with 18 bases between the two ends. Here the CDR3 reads CASSPVGGGWTEAFF. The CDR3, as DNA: TGTGCCAGCAGCCCAGTGGGGGGGGGATGGACTGAAGCTTTCTTT.

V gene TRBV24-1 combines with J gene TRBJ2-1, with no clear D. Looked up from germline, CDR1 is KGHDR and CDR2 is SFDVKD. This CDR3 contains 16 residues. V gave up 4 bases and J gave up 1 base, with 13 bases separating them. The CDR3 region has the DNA TGTGCCACCAGTGACCCCTTTCCGGGTTCCTACAATGAGCAGTTCTTC. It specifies CATSDPFPGSYNEQFF.

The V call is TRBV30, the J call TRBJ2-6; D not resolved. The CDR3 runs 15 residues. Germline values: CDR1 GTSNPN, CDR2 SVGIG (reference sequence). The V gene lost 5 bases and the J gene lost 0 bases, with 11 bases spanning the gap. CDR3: CAWRALSSGANVLTF. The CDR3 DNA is TGTGCCTGGCGCGCCTTGAGCTCTGGGGCCAACGTCCTGACTTTC.

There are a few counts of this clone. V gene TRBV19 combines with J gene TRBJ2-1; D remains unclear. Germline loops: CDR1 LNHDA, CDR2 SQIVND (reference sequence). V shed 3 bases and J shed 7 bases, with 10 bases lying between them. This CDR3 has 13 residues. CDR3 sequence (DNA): TGTGCCAGTAGTATTGTCAACGGGAATGAGCAGTTCTTC. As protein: CASSIVNGNEQFF. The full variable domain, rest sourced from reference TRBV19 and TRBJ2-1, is DGGITQSPKYLFRKEGQNVTLSCEQNLNHDAMYWYRQDPGQGLRLIYYSQIVNDFQKGDIAEGYSVSREKKESFPLTVTSAQKNPTAFYLCASSIVNGNEQFFGPGTRLTVL.

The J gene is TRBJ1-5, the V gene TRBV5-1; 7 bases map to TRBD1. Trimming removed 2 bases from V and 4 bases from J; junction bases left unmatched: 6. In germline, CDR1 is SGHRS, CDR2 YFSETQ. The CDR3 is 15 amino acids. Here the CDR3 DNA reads TGCGCCAGCAGCTTACAGGGGACGGAGAATCAGCCCCAGCATTTT. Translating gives CASSLQGTENQPQHF.